The 23 T cell receptor beta chains reported below all come from one sample, sequenced in a study of Ad26.COV2.S vaccination and SARS-CoV-2 variants. The assay was immunoSEQ multiplex PCR, and TCRdb's table has in-frame clones only and misses some. This table has some 390,000 clones, approximately 90% appearing once. Treatment in this sample: 15 to 20 received Ad26.COV2.S at low or high dose, single or two shots; 5 received placebo; per-sample allocation not given. Sample collection was performed on day 63 after the first vaccine or placebo injection. Material: peripheral blood, obtained in a trial of Ad26.COV2.S vaccine versus placebo. All receptors derive from a person aged 18-65 years who received the Ad26.COV2.S COVID-19 vaccine or a placebo.

Remarks on this clone: One end of the junction fails to match germline, which may point to a read error. This sequence joins TRBV2 and TRBJ2-5, with 9 bases matching TRBD2. The CDR3 totals 14 residues. Germline loops: CDR1 SNHLY, CDR2 FYNNEI. CDR3: CASSVGTSSKRANF. In DNA, the CDR3 is TGTGCCAGCAGTGTAGGGACTAGCTCAAAGAGGGCTAACTTC.

J is TRBJ2-6 and V is TRBV10-3, with D uncertain. Germline values: CDR1 ENHRY, CDR2 SYGVKD. V was clipped by 0 bases and J by 0 bases, with 6 bases between them. The CDR3 loop spans 16 amino acids. The CDR3 DNA sequence: TGTGCCATCAGTGAGTCGGTGGGCTCTGGGGCCAACGTCCTGACTTTC. Translation gives CAISESVGSGANVLTF.

V gene TRBV6-6 combines with J gene TRBJ1-3; no clear D gene. The CDR3 has 14 residues. V was clipped by 8 bases and J by 4 bases, with 15 bases between them. Germline lookup yields CDR1 MNHNY and CDR2 SVGAGI (reference sequence). In DNA form, the CDR3 reads TGTGCCAGCCCCCGCTTCTTTAAAGGAAACACCATATATTTT. This sequence encodes CASPRFFKGNTIYF.

The chain uses TRBV5-5 and TRBJ2-3; no clear D gene. CDR1 SGHKS and CDR2 YYEKEE come from the germline V gene (reference sequence). Trimming cost V 0 bases and J 3 bases, with 5 bases left between them. CDR3 length: 13 residues. The CDR3 region is CASSLAWTDTQYF. The CDR3 nucleotides are TGTGCCAGCAGCTTGGCCTGGACAGATACGCAGTATTTT.

The chain is built from TRBV7-9 and TRBJ1-4; 7 bases are shared with TRBD1. The CDR3 sequence is 15 residues long. Per germline, CDR1 SEHNR and CDR2 FQNEAQ (reference sequence). V lost 5 bases to trimming and J lost 1 base; unmatched junction nucleotides: 4. This CDR3 reads CASSQDRLTNEKLFF. CDR3 DNA: TGTGCCAGCAGCCAGGACAGGTTAACTAATGAAAAACTGTTTTTT. Variable domain in full (rest from reference TRBV7-9 and TRBJ1-4): DTGVSQNPRHKITKRGQNVTFRCDPISEHNRLYWYRQTLGQGPEFLTYFQNEAQLEKSRLLSDRFSAERPKGSFSTLEIQRTEQGDSAMYLCASSQDRLTNEKLFFGSGTQLSVL.

The sample holds a few counts of this clone. This sequence joins TRBV4-1 and TRBJ1-5, with D maybe TRBD1 (5 bases). This CDR3 is 14 amino acids long. Germline CDR1 and CDR2: MGHRA and YSYEKL. The germline V and J ends were trimmed by 1 base and 7 bases, with 11 bases remaining between them. The CDR3 sequence: CASSQGGTGQPQHF. CDR3 sequence (DNA): TGCGCCAGCAGCCAAGGGGGGACGGGACAGCCCCAGCATTTT.

The genes are TRBV7-2 and TRBJ1-5; D remains unclear. Between the trimmed V and J ends, which lost 2 bases and 0 bases, there was a span of 11 bases. This CDR3 has 16 residues. Germline values: CDR1 SGHTA, CDR2 FQGNSA. The CDR3 spells CASSLTDYYSNQPQHF. DNA for the CDR3: TGTGCCAGCAGCTTAACGGACTATTATAGCAATCAGCCCCAGCATTTT. The entire variable domain, with the rest obtained from reference TRBV7-2 and TRBJ1-5, is as follows: GAGVSQSPSNKVTEKGKDVELRCDPISGHTALYWYRQSLGQGLEFLIYFQGNSAPDKSGLPSDRFSAERTGGSVSTLTIQRTQQEDSAVYLCASSLTDYYSNQPQHFGDGTRLSIL.

The rearrangement links TRBV7-9 to TRBJ1-2; D unclear. Trimming stripped 3 bases from V and 7 bases from J, with 15 bases between. This CDR3 has 14 amino acids. Per the germline V gene, CDR1 is SEHNR and CDR2 is FQNEAQ (reference sequence). This chain's CDR3 is CASSFDEGLGGYTF. For the CDR3, the DNA is TGTGCCAGCAGCTTCGATGAAGGCTTAGGTGGCTACACCTTC. Drawing the rest from reference TRBV7-9 and TRBJ1-2, the complete variable domain is DTGVSQNPRHKITKRGQNVTFRCDPISEHNRLYWYRQTLGQGPEFLTYFQNEAQLEKSRLLSDRFSAERPKGSFSTLEIQRTEQGDSAMYLCASSFDEGLGGYTFGSGTRLTVV.

The gene calls are TRBV6-5 and TRBJ2-7; no reliable D call. V was pared by 6 bases and J by 2 bases, with 14 bases between. Germline CDR1 reads MNHEY; CDR2 reads SVGAGI. The CDR3 sequence is 14 residues long. CDR3 DNA sequence: TGTGCCAGCAGATCTCTAGGAGCCCCCTACGAGCAGTACTTC. It yields the protein CASRSLGAPYEQYF.

The chain links TRBV11-1 to TRBJ1-2, with D unresolved. The CDR3 has 14 amino acids. Germline lookup yields CDR1 SGHAT and CDR2 FQDESV (reference sequence). V lost 5 bases to trimming and J lost 8 bases, with 18 bases between them. The CDR3 loop is CASSQSGVLRGYTF. CDR3 in DNA: TGTGCCAGCAGCCAAAGCGGGGTTCTACGGGGCTACACCTTC.

This sequence joins TRBV20-1 and TRBJ1-1; no clear D gene. The germline gives CDR1 DFQATT, CDR2 SNEGSKA (reference sequence). With 7 bases removed from V and 1 base from J, the gap between germline ends came to 7 bases. This CDR3 spans 11 amino acids. The CDR3: CSETQNTEAFF. The CDR3 coding sequence is TGCAGTGAGACACAGAACACTGAAGCTTTCTTT.

This chain joins TRBV18 and TRBJ2-7; D not resolved. Looked up from germline, CDR1 is KGHSH and CDR2 is LQKENI. The CDR3 has 13 amino acids. Trimming removed 3 bases at V and 3 bases at J, with 9 bases between. The CDR3 bases are TGTGCCAGCTCACCTGGGTGGGGCTACGAGCAGTACTTC. Amino acids: CASSPGWGYEQYF.

The CDR3 DNA reads TGCGCCAGCAGCCAACTAGCCGGGACAGGGGGTGGCTACACCTTC. Translated, it gives CASSQLAGTGGGYTF. The chain is built from TRBV4-1 and TRBJ1-2; 11 bases agree with TRBD1. J was trimmed by 7 bases and V by 2 bases; bases with no gene match: 6. The CDR3 is made up of 15 amino acids. Germline loops: CDR1 MGHRA, CDR2 YSYEKL.

CDR3 sequence reads: CASSQGYSGGPEEETQYF. CDR3 DNA: TGCGCCAGCAGCCAAGGGTATAGCGGGGGGCCGGAAGAAGAGACCCAGTACTTC. The V and J genes are TRBV4-1 and TRBJ2-5, with 10 positions matching TRBD2. With 1 base clipped from V and 3 bases from J, the junction kept 11 bases outside the gene matches. The V gene's germline CDR1 is MGHRA and CDR2 YSYEKL. The CDR3 loop spans 18 amino acids.

This chain connects TRBV10-3 to TRBJ2-2, with D tentatively TRBD1 (6 bases). Trimming left V 6 bases short and J 7 bases short, with 15 bases between. Per the germline V gene, CDR1 is ENHRY and CDR2 is SYGVKD. The CDR3 has 14 amino acids. CDR3 sequence: CAIRTHREIGELFF. The CDR3 DNA sequence: TGTGCCATCAGGACCCACAGGGAAATCGGGGAGCTGTTTTTT.

This chain joins TRBV4-1 and TRBJ1-2; D remains ambiguous. The germline CDR1 and CDR2 sequences are MGHRA and YSYEKL. Trimming cost V 0 bases and J 3 bases, with 8 bases left between them. The length of the CDR3 is 14 residues. Written as DNA, the CDR3 is TGCGCCAGCAGCCAAGATCCCGGATACTATGGCTACACCTTC. Residues: CASSQDPGYYGYTF.

This clone was seen only once. This chain connects TRBV5-4 to TRBJ2-7; 7 bases match TRBD2. Per germline, CDR1 SGHNT and CDR2 YYREEE (reference sequence). J was trimmed by 1 base and V by 6 bases; bases with no gene match: 7. The CDR3 consists of 14 residues. The DNA for the CDR3 is TGTGCCAGCACCCTCATGGGGGGGTCCTACGAGCAGTACTTC. This codes for CASTLMGGSYEQYF.

This rearrangement joins TRBV5-6 to TRBJ1-2; TRBD1 matches 8 bases. Germline CDR1 is SGHDT and CDR2 is YYEEEE. There are 14 residues in the CDR3. The V and J ends lost 4 bases and 4 bases, in that order; junction bases with no gene match: 6. In nucleotides, the CDR3 is TGTGCCAGCAGCCACAGGGGGGTTGGCTATGGCTACACCTTC. This sequence encodes CASSHRGVGYGYTF. The entire variable domain, with the rest obtained from reference TRBV5-6 and TRBJ1-2, is as follows: DAGVTQSPTHLIKTRGQQVTLRCSPKSGHDTVSWYQQALGQGPQFIFQYYEEEERQRGNFPDRFSGHQFPNYSSELNVNALLLGDSALYLCASSHRGVGYGYTFGSGTRLTVV.

The V gene is TRBV10-2, the J gene TRBJ1-3, with D unresolved. The CDR3 has 12 residues. Per germline, CDR1 WSHSY and CDR2 SAAADI. Deletions cut 7 bases from V and 4 bases from J, with 8 bases between. Here the CDR3 reads CASTQSGNTIYF. The CDR3 DNA is TGCGCCAGCACGCAGTCCGGAAACACCATATATTTT.

The chain has TRBV28 and TRBJ1-2; 7 bases agree with TRBD1. Germline CDR1 and CDR2: MDHEN and SYDVKM. This CDR3 contains 14 residues. V dropped 7 bases and J dropped 4; count of bases not matched to a gene: 9. The CDR3 loop reads CASTENRDSYGYTF. The CDR3 DNA sequence: TGTGCCAGCACCGAAAACCGGGACAGCTATGGCTACACCTTC.

CDR3 protein: CASSLSQGAYTEAFF. CDR3 sequence (DNA): TGTGCCAGCAGTTTATCCCAGGGGGCATACACTGAAGCTTTCTTT. The J gene is TRBJ1-1, the V gene TRBV27; 8 nucleotides align to TRBD1. The CDR3 is 15 amino acids. V shed 0 bases and J 3 bases; nucleotides not matched to a gene: 3. CDR1 and CDR2 (germline): MNHEY, SMNVEV (reference sequence).

The chain combines TRBV6-5 with TRBJ2-5, with TRBD1 identical over 10 bases. CDR1 and CDR2 from the germline V gene are MNHEY and SVGAGI. This CDR3 contains 15 residues. The junction had 8 bases not matched to a gene; V was cut back by 6 bases and J by 4 bases. The CDR3 is CASRGQGLATETQYF. The CDR3 nucleotides are TGTGCCAGCAGGGGACAGGGGTTGGCAACAGAGACCCAGTACTTC.

In this sample, this clone turned up once. V and J are TRBV27 and TRBJ2-2; 7 bases fit TRBD2. Germline CDR1 MNHEY, CDR2 SMNVEV (reference sequence). The CDR3 has 15 amino acids. With V trimmed by 11 bases and J by 5 bases, 14 bases remained unmatched. This CDR3 is CASQSGGSGTGELFF. In DNA, the CDR3 is TGTGCCTCCCAGTCCGGGGGGTCGGGAACCGGGGAGCTGTTTTTT.